The 26 T cell receptor beta chains presented below share a single source sample, sequenced in a study of T cell responses to AZD1222 COVID-19 vaccine. Only in-frame clones appear in the TCRdb table, and some are missing; sequencing was by immunoSEQ multiplex PCR. The table lists approximately 100,000 clones, roughly 91% of them singletons, with 16% in the top ten. The source material was peripheral blood, sampled on day 0 of AZD1222 vaccination. These receptors were collected from an adult in good health.

This rearrangement joins TRBV5-5 to TRBJ2-2; D is unclear. V lost 0 bases, J lost 3 bases, and 6 bases lay in between. Germline CDR1 SGHKS, CDR2 YYEKEE (reference sequence). CDR3 length: 14 amino acids. The CDR3 spells CASSLAVYTGELFF. As DNA, the CDR3 is TGTGCCAGCAGCTTGGCGGTTTACACCGGGGAGCTGTTTTTT.

The chain joins TRBV2 to TRBJ1-5; D ambiguous. The germline CDR1 and CDR2 sequences are SNHLY and FYNNEI. This CDR3 is built from 13 residues. V lost 7 bases and J lost 0, with 7 bases in between. CDR3 bases: TGTGCCAGCACTTACTATAGCAATCAGCCCCAGCATTTT. Encoded protein: CASTYYSNQPQHF. Using reference TRBV2 and TRBJ1-5 for the parts outside the CDR3, the full variable domain is EPEVTQTPSHQVTQMGQEVILRCVPISNHLYFYWYRQILGQKVEFLVSFYNNEISEKSEIFDDQFSVERPDGSNFTLKIRSTKLEDSAMYFCASTYYSNQPQHFGDGTRLSIL.

The chain recombines TRBV15 with TRBJ1-3; 9 nucleotides line up with TRBD1. CDR1 LNHNV and CDR2 YYDKDF come from the germline V gene (reference sequence). The CDR3 contains 18 residues. The J segment lost 4 bases and the V segment lost 0 bases, leaving 10 bases of the junction unmatched. The CDR3 DNA sequence: TGTGCCACCAGCAGAGATCTCCGGCCGGGACAGGGCGGAAACACCATATATTTT. Residues: CATSRDLRPGQGGNTIYF.

The chain has TRBV7-9 and TRBJ2-7, with a possible D match to TRBD2 (5 bases). The V end was cut by 5 bases, the J end by 6 bases, with 17 bases between. Per germline, CDR1 SEHNR and CDR2 FQNEAQ (reference sequence). The CDR3 has 14 residues. CDR3 nucleotide sequence: TGTGCCAGCAGCCAAACGTACTCCGGAGGCGAGCAGTACTTC. Translating it yields CASSQTYSGGEQYF.

The chain combines TRBV19 with TRBJ1-1, with 9 bases identical to TRBD1. The germline V gene has CDR1 LNHDA and CDR2 SQIVND (reference sequence). With V trimmed by 6 bases and J by 1 base, 12 bases remained unmatched. This CDR3 region has 17 residues. The CDR3 DNA sequence: TGTGCCAGTAGGACTTTATTCCGGGACAGGGCGAACACTGAAGCTTTCTTT. It translates to CASRTLFRDRANTEAFF.

The V and J genes are TRBV4-1 and TRBJ2-1; 8 bases fit TRBD2. The CDR3 covers 16 residues. V was clipped by 0 bases and J by 4 bases; unmatched bases: 5. Germline CDR1 and CDR2: MGHRA and YSYEKL. DNA for the CDR3: TGCGCCAGCAGCCAAGAAGGACTAGCCGGGTACAATGAGCAGTTCTTC. It is translated as CASSQEGLAGYNEQFF.

DNA for the CDR3: TGTGCCAGCAGCCAGGGACAGGGGAGGTCTGAAGCTTTCTTT. It encodes CASSQGQGRSEAFF. V gene TRBV11-2 combines with J gene TRBJ1-1; 10 bases agree with TRBD1. The CDR3 consists of 14 residues. After removal of 5 bases from V and 6 bases from J, the junction contained 6 bases not matched to a gene. CDR1 SGHAT and CDR2 FQNNGV come from the germline V gene. Complete variable domain (other parts from reference TRBV11-2 and TRBJ1-1): EAGVAQSPRYKIIEKRQSVAFWCNPISGHATLYWYQQILGQGPKLLIQFQNNGVVDDSQLPKDRFSAERLKGVDSTLKIQPAKLEDSAVYLCASSQGQGRSEAFFGQGTRLTVV.

This clone was counted at least ten times. This chain links TRBV11-3 with TRBJ1-1, with a weak D call TRBD1 (6 bases). Per germline, CDR1 SGHNT and CDR2 YENEEA. This CDR3 contains 13 residues. V was clipped by 5 bases and J by 2 bases, with 9 bases between them. CDR3 amino acids: CASSLGGNTEAFF. The CDR3 bases are TGTGCCAGCAGCCTAGGGGGAAACACTGAAGCTTTCTTT. The entire variable domain, with the rest obtained from reference TRBV11-3 and TRBJ1-1, is as follows: EAGVVQSPRYKIIEKKQPVAFWCNPISGHNTLYWYLQNLGQGPELLIRYENEEAVDDSQLPKDRFSAERLKGVDSTLKIQPAELGDSAVYLCASSLGGNTEAFFGQGTRLTVV.

The gene calls are TRBV27 and TRBJ1-2; a weak D match, TRBD1 (6 bases). Germline assignment: CDR1 MNHEY and CDR2 SMNVEV (reference sequence). The CDR3 totals 13 residues. Deletions cut 1 base from V and 8 bases from J, with 11 bases between. CDR3 in amino acids: CASSLLGGWGYTF. The CDR3 DNA reads TGTGCCAGCAGTTTATTGGGGGGCTGGGGCTACACCTTC.

This clone is a singleton in its sample. J is TRBJ1-6 and V is TRBV2; 7 nucleotides line up with TRBD1. This CDR3 is built from 14 residues. V lost 6 bases to trimming and J lost 9 bases; unmatched junction nucleotides: 8. CDR1 and CDR2 from the germline V gene are SNHLY and FYNNEI. The CDR3 nucleotides are TGTGCCAGCAGAGGGGACAGCGGTACTTCACCCCTCCACTTT. Its translation: CASRGDSGTSPLHF.

The chain recombines TRBV27 with TRBJ1-2, with a tentative D call TRBD1 (5 bases). The CDR3 sequence is 15 residues long. From germline, CDR1 is MNHEY and CDR2 SMNVEV (reference sequence). Between the trimmed V and J ends, which lost 5 bases and 7 bases, there was a span of 20 bases. CDR3 bases: TGTGCCAGCAGTCTGGGAGGCAGGGCCACCTTTGGCTACACCTTC. Its protein product is CASSLGGRATFGYTF.

The rearrangement uses TRBV11-2 and TRBJ1-2; D gene unclear. V was cut by 5 bases and J by 6 bases, with 16 bases left in between. The CDR3 contains 14 residues. The germline gives CDR1 SGHAT, CDR2 FQNNGV. The CDR3 loop reads CASSRAEGSHGYTF. CDR3 nucleotide sequence: TGTGCCAGCAGCCGGGCGGAGGGATCCCATGGCTACACCTTC.

The CDR3 sequence is CASETGTANTGELFF. The DNA for the CDR3 is TGTGCCAGCGAGACCGGGACAGCGAACACCGGGGAGCTGTTTTTT. The rearrangement uses TRBV6-5 and TRBJ2-2; 7 nucleotides match TRBD1. The CDR3 is 15 residues long. Germline trimming cut 8 bases from V and 0 bases from J; bases unmatched to any gene: 6. From germline, CDR1 is MNHEY and CDR2 SVGAGI.

This clone has a handful of counts. The chain couples TRBV7-2 to TRBJ2-1; 11 nucleotides line up with TRBD2. Germline trimming cut 6 bases from V and 4 bases from J; bases unmatched to any gene: 11. The CDR3 has 17 residues. Germline V lookup: CDR1 SGHTA, CDR2 FQGNSA. Here the CDR3 reads CASRPSGASGRYNEQFF. The CDR3 bases are TGTGCCAGCAGACCTTCCGGGGCTAGCGGGAGGTACAATGAGCAGTTCTTC.

The chain couples TRBV19 to TRBJ2-7; 10 bases map to TRBD1. The germline CDR1 and CDR2 sequences are LNHDA and SQIVND (reference sequence). The length of the CDR3 is 15 residues. J gave up 1 base and V 4 bases, and 4 bases lay outside the gene matches. CDR3 sequence (DNA): TGTGCCAGTAGTAGATCGGGACAGGGGTCCTACGAGCAGTACTTC. Translated: CASSRSGQGSYEQYF.

The rearrangement links TRBV6-5 to TRBJ2-7; D possibly corresponds to TRBD2 (7 bases). V was shortened by 0 bases and J by 4 bases, with 13 bases between the two germline ends. Germline CDR1 MNHEY, CDR2 SVGAGI. The CDR3 totals 15 residues. The CDR3 sequence is CASSYSGGQGYEQYF. CDR3 DNA: TGTGCCAGCAGTTACTCCGGGGGGCAGGGGTACGAGCAGTACTTC.

The V gene is TRBV5-1, the J gene TRBJ1-4, with a weak D call TRBD1 (5 bases). This CDR3 contains 14 residues. Germline V CDR1 and CDR2: SGHRS, YFSETQ. Trimming stripped 1 base from V and 3 bases from J, with 7 bases between. The CDR3 coding sequence is TGCGCCAGCAGCTTGTGGGGGGCTAATGAAAAACTGTTTTTT. As protein: CASSLWGANEKLFF.

The rearrangement joins TRBV11-2 to TRBJ2-2; 8 positions agree with TRBD1. After removal of 8 bases from V and 7 bases from J, the junction contained 12 bases not matched to a gene. Germline V gene data show CDR1 as SGHAT and CDR2 as FQNNGV. This CDR3 is built from 15 residues. CDR3 protein: CASGSKAGGYGELFF. Here the CDR3 DNA reads TGTGCCAGCGGTAGTAAGGCAGGGGGCTACGGGGAGCTGTTTTTT.

The rearrangement uses TRBV12-5 and TRBJ2-3, with D hard to call. V lost 4 bases and J 1 base, leaving 9 bases between the germline ends. The CDR3 consists of 14 residues. Germline V gene lookup returns CDR1 LGHNT and CDR2 FRNRAP. The CDR3: CASGSMGGTDTQYF. The CDR3 bases are TGTGCTAGTGGTTCCATGGGCGGCACAGATACGCAGTATTTT.

This clone appeared a few times. Other DNA sequences in this specimen translate into the identical CDR3. V usage is TRBV28 and J usage is TRBJ2-7; D remains ambiguous. The V end was cut by 5 bases, the J end by 0 bases, with 11 bases between. The CDR3 has 14 residues. The germline V gene encodes CDR1 MDHEN and CDR2 SYDVKM. CDR3 loop: CASSPRQVSYEQYF. The CDR3 coding sequence is TGTGCCAGCAGTCCTCGGCAGGTCTCCTACGAGCAGTACTTC.

CDR3 nucleotides: TGTGCCAGCAGCCAAGCCCGTGAAGGCTACACCTTC. Translated, it gives CASSQAREGYTF. The V and J genes are TRBV3-1 (or the pseudogene TRBV3-2) and TRBJ1-2, with D unresolved. Germline-derived CDR1 and CDR2 are LGHDT and YNNKEL (reference sequence). V shed 1 base and J shed 8 bases, with 8 bases lying between them. This CDR3 spans 12 amino acids.

The chain links TRBV6-2 or TRBV6-3 to TRBJ2-1, with a weak D call TRBD2 (5 bases). This CDR3 is 14 amino acids long. Trimming shortened V by 6 bases and J by 1 base, and 10 bases separated the two germline ends. Germline V gene sequence: CDR1 MNHEY, CDR2 SVGEGT. CDR3 region: CASSPGSSYNEQFF. CDR3 in DNA: TGTGCCAGCAGCCCGGGGTCGTCCTACAATGAGCAGTTCTTC.

The V gene is TRBV2, the J gene TRBJ2-3, with D perhaps TRBD1 (6 bases). CDR1 and CDR2 from the germline V gene are SNHLY and FYNNEI. This CDR3 comprises 14 residues. Trimming removed 7 bases at V and 6 bases at J, with 17 bases between. CDR3 DNA: TGTGCCAGCACCCGGGACACCTTTGGGGATACGCAGTATTTT. Its translation: CASTRDTFGDTQYF.

The chain has TRBV5-1 and TRBJ2-1; 7 positions agree with TRBD2. There are 14 residues in the CDR3. Germline CDR1 and CDR2: SGHRS and YFSETQ. The junction had 3 bases not matched to a gene; V was cut back by 6 bases and J by 0 bases. Here the CDR3 reads CASNGGSSYNEQFF. CDR3 sequence (DNA): TGCGCCAGCAATGGCGGGAGCTCCTACAATGAGCAGTTCTTC.

This rearrangement joins TRBV19 to TRBJ2-3, with D unclear. CDR3 length: 16 residues. Germline values: CDR1 LNHDA, CDR2 SQIVND (reference sequence). Between the trimmed V and J ends, which lost 4 bases and 0 bases, there was a span of 14 bases. The CDR3 reads CASSRGSGASTDTQYF. The CDR3 coding sequence is TGTGCCAGTAGTAGGGGTTCAGGAGCTAGCACAGATACGCAGTATTTT.

This chain joins TRBV10-3 and TRBJ1-6; 9 bases fit TRBD1. Trimming at V came to 7 bases and at J to 6 bases, leaving 7 bases not matched to a gene. Germline assignment: CDR1 ENHRY and CDR2 SYGVKD. There are 15 residues in the CDR3. CDR3 in DNA: TGTGCCATCAATTCCGACAGGGGGGGTAATTCACCCCTCCACTTT. Translated, it gives CAINSDRGGNSPLHF.